Listed here are 16 T cell receptor beta chains from one sample, sequenced in a study of control samples from healthy donors and cancer patients. The repertoire was sequenced with immunoSEQ multiplex PCR; TCRdb's copy has only in-frame clones and lacks some. Of 90,000 or so clones listed, approximately 90% were seen once; the top ten hold 13% to 15%. Specimen: blood. The receptors were sampled from a woman in her seventies in good health.

A few counts support this clone. This chain joins TRBV25-1 and TRBJ1-2; D is possibly TRBD1 (5 bases). From germline, CDR1 is MGHDK and CDR2 SYGVNS. Trimming left V 9 bases short and J 2 bases short, with 13 bases between. The CDR3 is 13 residues long. CDR3 sequence (DNA): TGTGCCAGTAGAGACCGGGACAACTATGGCTACACCTTC. Encoded protein: CASRDRDNYGYTF.

This clone was seen just once. This chain uses TRBV27 with TRBJ1-1; 7 bases agree with TRBD1. The germline V gene encodes CDR1 MNHEY and CDR2 SMNVEV (reference sequence). The CDR3 consists of 15 residues. J was trimmed by 1 base and V by 5 bases; bases with no gene match: 7. CDR3 nucleotide sequence: TGTGCCAGCAGTCCGAGGTGGGACAGGAACACTGAAGCTTTCTTT. Translated: CASSPRWDRNTEAFF.

The J gene is TRBJ2-1, the V gene TRBV5-1, with 9 bases fitting TRBD2. Germline V gene sequence: CDR1 SGHRS, CDR2 YFSETQ. The J segment lost 6 bases and the V segment lost 4 bases, leaving 8 bases of the junction unmatched. CDR3 length: 15 residues. The CDR3 protein is CASSTISGSGNEQFF. The CDR3 DNA is TGCGCCAGCAGCACCATTAGCGGGAGTGGCAATGAGCAGTTCTTC. The variable domain in full, with the rest retrieved from reference TRBV5-1 and TRBJ2-1, is KAGVTQTPRYLIKTRGQQVTLSCSPISGHRSVSWYQQTPGQGLQFLFEYFSETQRNKGNFPGRFSGRQFSNSRSEMNVSTLELGDSALYLCASSTISGSGNEQFFGPGTRLTVL.

A single count supports this clone. The V call is TRBV6-5, the J call TRBJ1-2; 7 nucleotides align to TRBD1. J was trimmed by 7 bases and V by 6 bases; bases with no gene match: 8. This CDR3 is built from 13 residues. Germline V gives CDR1 MNHEY, CDR2 SVGAGI. CDR3 protein: CASRRQGARGYTF. CDR3 nucleotides: TGTGCCAGCAGAAGACAGGGAGCACGTGGCTACACCTTC.

CDR3 sequence reads: CASSSYTDTQYF. The CDR3 nucleotides read TGTGCCAGCAGTTCATATACAGATACGCAGTATTTT. The V gene is TRBV6-2 or TRBV6-3, the J gene TRBJ2-3; D is uncertain. The V and J ends lost 4 bases and 3 bases respectively, with 5 bases between them. This CDR3 region has 12 residues. The germline V gene has CDR1 MNHEY and CDR2 SVGEGT.

The genes are TRBV7-2 and TRBJ1-1; 8 bases line up with TRBD1. V lost 4 bases and J lost 6; bases outside the gene matches: 7. Germline V gene sequence: CDR1 SGHTA, CDR2 FQGNSA. This CDR3 is built from 14 residues. The CDR3 sequence is CASSSRQGRPEAFF. The CDR3 DNA reads as TGTGCCAGCAGCTCCCGACAGGGGAGGCCTGAAGCTTTCTTT.

This clone has just one count. The chain links TRBV28 to TRBJ2-6; D unclear. The V gene's germline CDR1 is MDHEN and CDR2 SYDVKM. Trimming removed 8 bases at V and 0 bases at J, with 14 bases between. The CDR3 covers 16 residues. The CDR3, as DNA: TGTGCCAGCGCAATCCTAGAACGCTCTGGGGCCAACGTCCTGACTTTC. Translating gives CASAILERSGANVLTF.

The chain couples TRBV7-9 to TRBJ1-2, with D possibly matching TRBD1 (5 bases). CDR1 and CDR2 from the germline V gene are SEHNR and FQNEAQ (reference sequence). The CDR3 is 12 amino acids. The V gene lost 5 bases and the J gene lost 7 bases, with 11 bases spanning the gap. The CDR3 DNA reads as TGTGCCAGCAGCCTTGGACATGCTGGCTACACCTTC. Protein: CASSLGHAGYTF.

This clone was picked up a small number of times. This rearrangement joins TRBV27 to TRBJ2-1; D is uncertain. V lost 5 bases and J lost 6, with 8 bases in between. The germline V gene encodes CDR1 MNHEY and CDR2 SMNVEV (reference sequence). The CDR3 runs to 12 residues. The CDR3 coding sequence is TGTGCCAGCAGTGGACCGATCAATGAGCAGTTCTTC. Protein product: CASSGPINEQFF.

The chain uses TRBV13 and TRBJ2-1; TRBD1 might be the D (6 bases). Trimming removed 5 bases from V and 7 bases from J, with 21 bases in between. This CDR3 has 16 amino acids. Germline CDR1 is PRHDT and CDR2 is FYEKMQ (reference sequence). CDR3 residues: CASSPLQGSRGNEQFF. The CDR3 DNA reads TGTGCCAGCAGCCCCCTCCAGGGGTCTAGAGGAAATGAGCAGTTCTTC.

The chain has TRBV5-1 and TRBJ1-2, with 10 bases fitting TRBD1. This CDR3 has 14 residues. V lost 3 bases and J lost 8; bases outside the gene matches: 7. From germline, CDR1 is SGHRS and CDR2 YFSETQ. The CDR3 sequence: CASSSAGTGVGYTF. The CDR3 DNA follows: TGCGCCAGCAGCTCTGCCGGGACAGGGGTCGGCTACACCTTC. Supplemented by reference TRBV5-1 and TRBJ1-2, the full variable domain reads KAGVTQTPRYLIKTRGQQVTLSCSPISGHRSVSWYQQTPGQGLQFLFEYFSETQRNKGNFPGRFSGRQFSNSRSEMNVSTLELGDSALYLCASSSAGTGVGYTFGSGTRLTVV.

Here the CDR3 reads CASLPGLENEKLFF. The CDR3 DNA reads as TGTGCCAGCTTGCCGGGACTGGAAAATGAAAAACTGTTTTTT. The chain has TRBV6-4 and TRBJ1-4, with D possibly being TRBD1 (5 bases). Germline V gene sequence: CDR1 MRHNA, CDR2 SNTAGT. This CDR3 spans 14 amino acids. Deletions cut 8 bases from V and 5 bases from J, with 15 bases between.

V is TRBV5-1 and J is TRBJ2-5; 7 bases are a match to TRBD2. This CDR3 has 14 residues. The germline V gene has CDR1 SGHRS and CDR2 YFSETQ. The V gene end was trimmed by 2 bases and the J gene end by 1 base; junction bases not matched to a gene: 2. The CDR3 is CASSFAGVQETQYF. CDR3 sequence (DNA): TGCGCCAGCAGCTTTGCGGGGGTCCAAGAGACCCAGTACTTC.

CDR3 nucleotides: TGTGCCAGCACCTCTGGGGGTTCCGGGGAGCTGTTTTTT. Its translation: CASTSGGSGELFF. The V gene is TRBV6-5, the J gene TRBJ2-2; D may match TRBD1 or TRBD2 (5 bases each). Trimming removed 7 bases at V and 6 bases at J, with 12 bases between. The germline V gene encodes CDR1 MNHEY and CDR2 SVGAGI. The CDR3 totals 13 residues.

The CDR3 protein is CASSIRDRASTLHF. CDR3 bases: TGTGCCAGTAGTATTAGGGACAGGGCTTCTACCCTCCACTTT. The chain recombines TRBV19 with TRBJ1-6; 9 bases map to TRBD1. Trimming took 3 bases from V and 14 from J; bases not matched to a gene: 8. The CDR3 spans 14 residues. The V gene's germline CDR1 is LNHDA and CDR2 SQIVND (reference sequence).

This chain connects TRBV5-1 to TRBJ2-3; 9 bases are shared with TRBD2. Germline values: CDR1 SGHRS, CDR2 YFSETQ. V lost 4 bases to trimming and J lost 5 bases; unmatched junction nucleotides: 11. This CDR3 has 16 residues. In nucleotides, the CDR3 is TGCGCCAGCAGCCCGGGTGGGGGGACTAGCCTAGATACGCAGTATTTT. Translation: CASSPGGGTSLDTQYF.